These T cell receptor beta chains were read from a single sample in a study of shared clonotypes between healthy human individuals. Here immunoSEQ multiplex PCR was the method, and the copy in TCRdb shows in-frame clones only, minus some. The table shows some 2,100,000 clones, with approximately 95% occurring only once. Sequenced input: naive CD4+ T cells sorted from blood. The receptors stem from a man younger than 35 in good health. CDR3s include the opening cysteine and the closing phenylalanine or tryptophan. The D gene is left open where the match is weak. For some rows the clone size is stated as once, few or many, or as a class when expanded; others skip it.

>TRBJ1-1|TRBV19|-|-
CASSQGTGRDTEAFF
TGTGCCAGTAGTCAAGGAACAGGGAGGGACACTGAAGCTTTCTTT
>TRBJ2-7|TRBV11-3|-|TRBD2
CASSLALAEDSYEQYF
TGTGCCAGCAGCTTAGCTCTAGCGGAGGACTCCTACGAGCAGTACTTC
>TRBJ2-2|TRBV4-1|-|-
CASSQGGAGQLFF
TGCGCCAGCAGCCAAGGGGGGGCGGGGCAGCTGTTTTTT
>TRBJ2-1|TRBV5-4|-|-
CASSFLTGSYNEQFF
TGTGCCAGCAGCTTCCTTACAGGGTCCTACAATGAGCAGTTCTTC
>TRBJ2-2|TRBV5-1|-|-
CASSLEGAGELFF
TGCGCCAGCAGCTTGGAGGGTGCCGGGGAGCTGTTTTTT
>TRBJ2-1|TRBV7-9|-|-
CASSLHNEQFF
TGTGCCAGCAGCTTGCACAATGAGCAGTTCTTC
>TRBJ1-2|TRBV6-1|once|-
CASSAPQGSVYGYTF
TGTGCCAGCAGTGCTCCACAGGGTTCCGTCTATGGCTACACCTTC
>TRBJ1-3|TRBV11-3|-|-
CASSLARMASGNTIYF
TGTGCCAGCAGCTTAGCCCGGATGGCCTCTGGAAACACCATATATTTT
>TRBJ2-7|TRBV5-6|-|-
CASSLAGTSSREQYF
TGTGCCAGCAGCTTGGCCGGGACATCGTCACGCGAGCAGTACTTC
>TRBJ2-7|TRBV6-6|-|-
CASGRDTRYEQYF
TGTGCCAGCGGCCGGGACACCCGTTACGAGCAGTACTTC
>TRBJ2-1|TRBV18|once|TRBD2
CASSPRMKVAGTGEQFF
TGTGCCAGCTCACCACGGATGAAGGTAGCGGGGACGGGTGAGCAGTTCTTC
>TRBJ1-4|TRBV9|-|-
CASSATGTNEKLFF
TGTGCCAGCAGCGCAACAGGGACGAATGAAAAACTGTTTTTT
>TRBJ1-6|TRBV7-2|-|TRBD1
CASSPEGQGSYSPLHF
TGTGCCAGCAGTCCAGAAGGACAGGGGAGCTACTCACCCCTCCACTTT
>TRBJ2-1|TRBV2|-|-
CASRPEVDEQFF
TGTGCCAGCAGGCCTGAGGTAGATGAGCAGTTCTTC
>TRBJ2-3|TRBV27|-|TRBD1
CASTFLSGRGFTDTQYF
TGTGCCAGCACCTTCCTGTCCGGCAGGGGGTTTACAGATACGCAGTATTTT
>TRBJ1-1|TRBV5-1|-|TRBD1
CASSHFRQGEEAFF
TGCGCCAGCAGCCACTTCCGGCAGGGGGAAGAAGCTTTCTTT
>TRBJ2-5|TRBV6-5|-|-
CASSYSGQAAQYF
TGTGCCAGCAGTTACTCAGGGCAGGCGGCCCAGTACTTC
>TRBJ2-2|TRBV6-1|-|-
CASAAGSVNTGELFF
TGTGCCAGCGCCGCAGGCAGCGTGAACACCGGGGAGCTGTTTTTT
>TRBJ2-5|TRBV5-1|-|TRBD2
CASSLGLAGSETQYF
TGCGCCAGCAGCTTGGGGCTAGCGGGGTCAGAGACCCAGTACTTC
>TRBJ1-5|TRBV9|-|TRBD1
CASSVGTGKEPQHF
TGTGCCAGCAGCGTCGGGACAGGGAAAGAGCCCCAGCATTTT
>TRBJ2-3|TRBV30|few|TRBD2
CAWTSSGTSTDTQYF
TGTGCCTGGACCTCTAGCGGGACTAGCACAGATACGCAGTATTTT
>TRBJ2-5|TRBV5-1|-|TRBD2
CASSLGGLAVPETQYF
TGCGCCAGCAGCTTGGGTGGCCTAGCGGTTCCAGAGACCCAGTACTTC